Below are 5 T cell receptor beta chains sequenced from a single sample in a study of identical twins. TCRdb re-called the 5' RACE reads through MiXCR, storing one row per CDR3 protein. The sample lists 1.5 million to 2 million distinct CDR3 sequences; about 30% were seen once. Specimen: cord blood. These receptors were taken from a newborn girl in good health.

This clonotype came up a few times. The chain carries TRBV24-1 and TRBJ2-5, with 8 bases fitting TRBD1. This CDR3 region has 15 residues. Germline assignment: CDR1 KGHDR and CDR2 SFDVKD. V lost 3 bases and J lost 2; bases outside the gene matches: 4. The CDR3 region is CATSDPRQGQETQYF. CDR3 in DNA: TGTGCCACCAGTGATCCCCGACAGGGGCAAGAGACCCAGTACTTC.

This clonotype was observed a handful of times. The chain recombines TRBV7-2 with TRBJ2-1; 15 nucleotides align to TRBD2. Germline assignment: CDR1 SGHTA and CDR2 FQGNSA. The junction had 3 bases not matched to a gene; V was cut back by 1 base and J by 8 bases. The CDR3 runs to 16 residues. CDR3 sequence: CASSLGTSGGADEQFF. For the CDR3, the DNA is TGTGCCAGCAGCTTAGGGACTAGCGGGGGGGCCGATGAGCAGTTCTTC.

V usage is TRBV21-1 and J usage is TRBJ2-5; the table assigns TRBD1, which was not confirmed against the DNA. The J call may be mistaken, given a closer DNA end match to TRBJ2-7. TRBV21-1 is a known pseudogene. The CDR3 has 16 residues. The CDR3, as DNA: TGTGCCAGCAGCAAAAACCGACAGGGGCTTTCCTACGAGCAGTACTTC. This codes for CASSKNRQGLSYEQYF.

The J gene is TRBJ2-1, the V gene TRBV11-2, with 12 bases matching TRBD2. CDR3 length equals 19 residues. The junction had 8 bases not matched to a gene; V was cut back by 2 bases and J by 0 bases. Looked up from germline, CDR1 is SGHAT and CDR2 is FQNNGV. CDR3 amino acids: CASSLFGLAGRGSYNEQFF. The CDR3 coding sequence is TGTGCCAGCAGCTTATTTGGACTAGCGGGAAGGGGCTCCTACAATGAGCAGTTCTTC. The variable domain in full, with the rest retrieved from reference TRBV11-2 and TRBJ2-1, is EAGVAQSPRYKIIEKRQSVAFWCNPISGHATLYWYQQILGQGPKLLIQFQNNGVVDDSQLPKDRFSAERLKGVDSTLKIQPAKLEDSAVYLCASSLFGLAGRGSYNEQFFGPGTRLTVL.

V and J are TRBV20-1 and TRBJ2-1; 8 nucleotides agree with TRBD2. V dropped 3 bases and J dropped 2; count of bases not matched to a gene: 6. The CDR3 has 15 amino acids. In germline, CDR1 is DFQATT, CDR2 SNEGSKA (reference sequence). The CDR3 DNA reads as TGCAGTGCTAGCGTCTCGCGGGGGGCCTACAATGAGCAGTTCTTC. It yields the protein CSASVSRGAYNEQFF.